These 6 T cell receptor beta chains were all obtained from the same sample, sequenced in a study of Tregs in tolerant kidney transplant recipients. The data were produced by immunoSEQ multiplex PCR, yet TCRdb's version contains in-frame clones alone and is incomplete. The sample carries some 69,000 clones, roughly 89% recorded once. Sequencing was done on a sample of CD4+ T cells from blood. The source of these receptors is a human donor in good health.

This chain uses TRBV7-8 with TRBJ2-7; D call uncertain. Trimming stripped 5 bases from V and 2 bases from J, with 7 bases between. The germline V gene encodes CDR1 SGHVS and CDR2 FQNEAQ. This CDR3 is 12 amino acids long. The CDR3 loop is CASSRVTYEQYF. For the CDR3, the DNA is TGTGCCAGCAGCAGAGTAACCTACGAGCAGTACTTC.

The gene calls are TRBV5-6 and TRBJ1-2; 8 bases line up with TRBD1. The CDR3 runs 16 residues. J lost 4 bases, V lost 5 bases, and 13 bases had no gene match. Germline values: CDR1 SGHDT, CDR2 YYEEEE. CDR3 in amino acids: CASRTTGTGLPYGYTF. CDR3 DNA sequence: TGTGCCAGCAGGACAACTGGGACAGGACTACCCTATGGCTACACCTTC.

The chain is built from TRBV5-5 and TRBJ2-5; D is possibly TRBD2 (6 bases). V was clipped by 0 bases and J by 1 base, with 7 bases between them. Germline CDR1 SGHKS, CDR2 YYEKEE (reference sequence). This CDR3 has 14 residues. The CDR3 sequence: CASSLELAQETQYF. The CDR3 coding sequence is TGTGCCAGCAGCTTGGAACTAGCCCAAGAGACCCAGTACTTC.

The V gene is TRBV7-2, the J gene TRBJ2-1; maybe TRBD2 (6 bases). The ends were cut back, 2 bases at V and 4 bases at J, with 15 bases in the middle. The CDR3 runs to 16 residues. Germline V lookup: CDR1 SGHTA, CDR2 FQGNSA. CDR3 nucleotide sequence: TGTGCCAGCAGCTTACGCGGCGGGGCTCGTTACAATGAGCAGTTCTTC. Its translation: CASSLRGGARYNEQFF.

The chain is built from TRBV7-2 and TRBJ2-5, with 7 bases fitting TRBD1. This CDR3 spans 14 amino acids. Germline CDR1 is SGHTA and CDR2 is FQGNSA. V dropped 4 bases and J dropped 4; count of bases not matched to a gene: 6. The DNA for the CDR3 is TGTGCCAGCAGCTCCGACAGGGTGGGAGAGACCCAGTACTTC. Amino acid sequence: CASSSDRVGETQYF.

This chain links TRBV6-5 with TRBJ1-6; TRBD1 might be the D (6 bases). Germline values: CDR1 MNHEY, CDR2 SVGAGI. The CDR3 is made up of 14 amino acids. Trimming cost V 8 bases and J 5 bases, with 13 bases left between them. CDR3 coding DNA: TGTGCCAGCCGGGACACGCTCGATAATTCACCCCTCCACTTT. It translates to CASRDTLDNSPLHF.